This T cell receptor beta chain is from a study of PD-L1 blockade in urothelial cancer (dated by TCRdb to about 2017). As for the study more broadly: Therapy was started in the mid-2010s for all patients, and atezolizumab 1,200 mg was administered intravenously every 3 weeks. About 85% of the roughly 29 patients were males with bladder-origin urothelial cancer, and about 65% of the roughly 30 reported a prior smoking history. An ECOG performance status of 0 or 1 was recorded for the patients, and 0 to 3 prior chemotherapy regimens had been received by the patients. Blood samples were analyzed at two time points: 3 weeks after treatment start (second dose) and 6 weeks after treatment start. Blood samples gave median yields of 141,255 T cells and 65,000 to 85,000 unique TCRs, along with a median clonality of approximately 0.08. The study was an exploratory multi-omic analysis of somatic, immune and clinical correlates of response to PD-L1 blockade with atezolizumab in urothelial cancer. Pretreatment tumor samples, along with matched peripheral blood serially collected before and after atezolizumab treatment, were subjected to TCR sequencing. Durable clinical benefit meant progression-free survival longer than 6 months, and TCR features were also tested against progression-free and overall survival. Whole exome sequencing and RNA sequencing of pretreatment tumors were performed alongside TCR sequencing in the same patients. About 10 patients reached durable clinical benefit, while 20 to 25 patients did not. Pretreatment blood TCR-seq was available for under 35 patients, at least one posttreatment blood collection was obtained for around 25 patients, and tumor TCR-seq was available for around 25 patients. Study-wide conclusions, independent of this receptor: Among patients with durable benefit, tumor-associated TCR clones showed greater expansion in peripheral blood 3 weeks after treatment started (n = 22, p = 0.022). Because of the small sample size (n of about 30) and the many exploratory analyses performed, the results are intended to be regarded as hypothesis-generating. A pretreatment peripheral blood TCR clonality below the median was linked to improved progression-free and overall survival.

To estimate absolute template abundance from read counts, synthetic TCR analog templates were spiked into each PCR. The immunoSEQ assay used bias-controlled V and J gene primers to amplify TCRbeta CDR3 regions from genomic DNA. Sequencing of rearranged TCRbeta segments was performed at approximately 20X coverage. Under the source paper's analysis protocol: Sequencing errors were corrected by clustering and CDR3s were annotated against IMGT to assign V, D and J genes. Downstream analyses used only productive TCRbeta rearrangements and left out out-of-frame or stop-codon sequences. Clonality was calculated as one minus the Shannon entropy normalized by the log of the number of unique productive sequences. Clones differing between time points or between blood and tumor were identified using Fisher's exact test with Benjamini-Hochberg correction, with an adjusted p below 0.01 applied as the threshold. Entries here come from immuneACCESS through TCRdb and include only in-frame sequences with V and J called. Some clones fail to appear in such tables; in the studies checked, an unresolved V gene covers under half of the shortfall, and the cause of the remainder is unknown. D and trimming come from the DNA, and the V and J calls and clone size come from that table. Recorded for this sample are around 56,000 clones; about 86% of them occurred a single time. Roughly 2.9% of the sample belongs to the ten largest clones.

A total of approximately 27 patients with locally advanced or metastatic urothelial carcinoma, treated at Memorial Sloan Kettering on a trial protocol, made up the cohort. Peripheral blood mononuclear cells were collected pretreatment and during treatment, at between 1 and 8 total time points per patient. The Qiagen DNeasy Blood extraction kit was used to purify genomic DNA from total PBMCs and tumor samples. Collected pretreatment and during treatment, PBMCs were isolated and stored as previously described. About this clone: Its antigen target is currently unknown. Base-call qualities are not available, and no considerably larger clone is one nucleotide away.

Spanning cysteine to phenylalanine, the CDR3 consists of 16 amino acids. The only DNA kept is the CDR3, 48 bases in frame from the first base. V lost 4 bases and J lost 2 bases; the stretch between them is 18 bases long. Sequences SGHVS (CDR1) and FQNEAQ (CDR2) are obtained from the germline V gene. The material sequenced was PBMCs, taken around atezolizumab (anti-PD-L1) treatment. The rearranged segments are TRBV7-8 and TRBJ2-7; TRBD1 is a possible D gene, resting on 6 matching bases. This receptor was identified in a middle-aged man with urothelial cancer. CDR3 loop: CASSSGNRQVPYEQYF. The nucleotides are TGTGCCAGCAGCTCAGGCAATAGACAGGTCCCCTACGAGCAGTACTTC.